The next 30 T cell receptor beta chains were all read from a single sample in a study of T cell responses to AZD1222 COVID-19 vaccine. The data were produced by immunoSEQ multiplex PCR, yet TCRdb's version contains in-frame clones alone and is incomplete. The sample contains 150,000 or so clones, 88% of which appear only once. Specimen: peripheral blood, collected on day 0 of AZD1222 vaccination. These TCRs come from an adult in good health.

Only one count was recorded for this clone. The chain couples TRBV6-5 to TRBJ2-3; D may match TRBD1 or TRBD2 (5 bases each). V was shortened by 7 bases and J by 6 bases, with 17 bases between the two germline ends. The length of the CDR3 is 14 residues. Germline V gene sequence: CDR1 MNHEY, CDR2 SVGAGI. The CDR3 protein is CASILAGGADTQYF. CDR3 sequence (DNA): TGTGCCAGCATCCTAGCTGGTGGGGCGGATACGCAGTATTTT.

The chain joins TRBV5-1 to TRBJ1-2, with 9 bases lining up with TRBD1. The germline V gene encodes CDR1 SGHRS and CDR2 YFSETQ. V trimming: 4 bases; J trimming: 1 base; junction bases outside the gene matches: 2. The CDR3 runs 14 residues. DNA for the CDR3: TGCGCCAGCAGCATGACAGGGGGTAACTATGGCTACACCTTC. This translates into CASSMTGGNYGYTF.

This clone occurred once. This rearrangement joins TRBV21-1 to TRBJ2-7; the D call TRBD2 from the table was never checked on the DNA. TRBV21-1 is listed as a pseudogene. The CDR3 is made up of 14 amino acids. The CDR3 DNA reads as TGTGCCAGCAGCAGTGAGGGCGACTCCTACGAGCAGTACTTC. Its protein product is CASSSEGDSYEQYF.

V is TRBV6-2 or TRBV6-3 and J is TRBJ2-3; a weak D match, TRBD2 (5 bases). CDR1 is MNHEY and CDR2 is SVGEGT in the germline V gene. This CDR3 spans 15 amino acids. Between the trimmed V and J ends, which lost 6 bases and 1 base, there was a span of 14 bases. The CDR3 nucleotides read TGTGCCAGCAGCGAGCCGGAGGTGGGCACAGATACGCAGTATTTT. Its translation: CASSEPEVGTDTQYF.

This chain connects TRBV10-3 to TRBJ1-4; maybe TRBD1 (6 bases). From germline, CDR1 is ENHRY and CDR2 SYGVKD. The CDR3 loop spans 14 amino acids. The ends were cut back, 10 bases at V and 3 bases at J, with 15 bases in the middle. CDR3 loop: CATGVGHPNEKLFF. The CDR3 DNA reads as TGTGCCACAGGGGTAGGACATCCTAATGAAAAACTGTTTTTT.

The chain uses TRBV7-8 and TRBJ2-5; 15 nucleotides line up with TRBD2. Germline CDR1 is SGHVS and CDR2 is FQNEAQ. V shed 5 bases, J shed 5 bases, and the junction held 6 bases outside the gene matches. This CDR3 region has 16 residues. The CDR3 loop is CASSLGTSGGRETQYF. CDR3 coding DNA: TGTGCCAGCAGCCTCGGGACTAGCGGGGGGCGGGAGACCCAGTACTTC.

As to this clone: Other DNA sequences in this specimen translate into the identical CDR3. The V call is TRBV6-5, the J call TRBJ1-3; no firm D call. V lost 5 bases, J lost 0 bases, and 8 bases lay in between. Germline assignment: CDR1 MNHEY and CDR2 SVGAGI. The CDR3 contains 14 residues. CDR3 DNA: TGTGCCAGCAGTCCAGGCTTCTCTGGAAACACCATATATTTT. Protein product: CASSPGFSGNTIYF.

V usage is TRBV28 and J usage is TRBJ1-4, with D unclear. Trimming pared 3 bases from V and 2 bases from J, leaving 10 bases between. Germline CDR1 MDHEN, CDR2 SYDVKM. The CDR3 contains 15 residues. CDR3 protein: CASSFISGTNEKLFF. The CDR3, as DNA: TGTGCCAGCAGTTTTATATCAGGCACTAATGAAAAACTGTTTTTT.

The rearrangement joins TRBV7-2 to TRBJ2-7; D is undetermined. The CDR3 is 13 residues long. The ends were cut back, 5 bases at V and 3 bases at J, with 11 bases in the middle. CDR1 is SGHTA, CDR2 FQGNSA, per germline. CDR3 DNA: TGTGCCAGCAGCGGGCAGGCCTTCTACGAGCAGTACTTC. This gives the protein CASSGQAFYEQYF.

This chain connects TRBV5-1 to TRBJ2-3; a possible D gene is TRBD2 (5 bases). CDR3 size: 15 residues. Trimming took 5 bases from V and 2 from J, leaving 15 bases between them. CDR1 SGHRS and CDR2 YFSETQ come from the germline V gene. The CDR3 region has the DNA TGCGCCAGCAGTGGCAGCGGCTCCCTCACAGATACGCAGTATTTT. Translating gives CASSGSGSLTDTQYF.

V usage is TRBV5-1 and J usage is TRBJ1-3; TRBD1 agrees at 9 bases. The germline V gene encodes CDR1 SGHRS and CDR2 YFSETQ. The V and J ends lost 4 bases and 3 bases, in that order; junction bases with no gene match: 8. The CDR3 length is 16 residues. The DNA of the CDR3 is TGCGCCAGCAGCGACTCAACAGGGGGCTTTGGAAACACCATATATTTT. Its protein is CASSDSTGGFGNTIYF.

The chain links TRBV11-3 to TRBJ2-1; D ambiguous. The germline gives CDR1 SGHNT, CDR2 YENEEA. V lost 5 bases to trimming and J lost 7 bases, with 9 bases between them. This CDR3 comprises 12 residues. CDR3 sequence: CASSRDGNEQFF. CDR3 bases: TGTGCCAGCAGCAGAGACGGGAATGAGCAGTTCTTC. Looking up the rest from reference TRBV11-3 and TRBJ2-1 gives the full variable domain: EAGVVQSPRYKIIEKKQPVAFWCNPISGHNTLYWYLQNLGQGPELLIRYENEEAVDDSQLPKDRFSAERLKGVDSTLKIQPAELGDSAVYLCASSRDGNEQFFGPGTRLTVL.

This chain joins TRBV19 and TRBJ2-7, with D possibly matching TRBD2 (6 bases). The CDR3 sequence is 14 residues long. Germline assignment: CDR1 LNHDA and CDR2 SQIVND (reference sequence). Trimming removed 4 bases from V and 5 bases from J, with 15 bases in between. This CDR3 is CASSKVGEVDEQYF. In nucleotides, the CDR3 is TGTGCCAGTAGTAAGGTCGGGGAGGTGGACGAGCAGTACTTC.

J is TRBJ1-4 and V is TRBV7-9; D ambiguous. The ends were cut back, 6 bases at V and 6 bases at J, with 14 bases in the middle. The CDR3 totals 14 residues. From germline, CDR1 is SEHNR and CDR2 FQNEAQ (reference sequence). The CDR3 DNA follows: TGTGCCAGCAGACGCCTTAACGCGGATGAAAAACTGTTTTTT. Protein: CASRRLNADEKLFF.

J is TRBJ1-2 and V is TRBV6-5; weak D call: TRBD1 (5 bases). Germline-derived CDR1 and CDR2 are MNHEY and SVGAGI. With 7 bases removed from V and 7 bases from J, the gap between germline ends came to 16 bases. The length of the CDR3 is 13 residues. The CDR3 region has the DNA TGTGCCAGCATCTCGCGGGGCCTGGGTGGCTACACCTTC. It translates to CASISRGLGGYTF.

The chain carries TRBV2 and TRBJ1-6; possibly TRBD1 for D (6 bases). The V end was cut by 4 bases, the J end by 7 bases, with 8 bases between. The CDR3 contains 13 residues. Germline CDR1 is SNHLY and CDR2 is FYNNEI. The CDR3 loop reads CASSVQGNSPLHF. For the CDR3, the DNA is TGTGCCAGCAGTGTACAGGGAAATTCACCCCTCCACTTT.

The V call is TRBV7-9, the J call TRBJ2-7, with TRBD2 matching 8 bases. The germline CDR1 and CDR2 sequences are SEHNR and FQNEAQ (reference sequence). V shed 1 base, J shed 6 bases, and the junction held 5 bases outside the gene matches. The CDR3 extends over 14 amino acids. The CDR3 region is CASSLGGGTGEQYF. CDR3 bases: TGTGCCAGCAGCTTAGGCGGGGGGACCGGCGAGCAGTACTTC.

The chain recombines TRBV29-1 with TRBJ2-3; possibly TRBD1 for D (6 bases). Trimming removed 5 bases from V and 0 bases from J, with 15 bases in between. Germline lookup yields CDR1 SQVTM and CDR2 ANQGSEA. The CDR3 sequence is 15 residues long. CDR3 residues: CSVSAPRGSTDTQYF. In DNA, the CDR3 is TGCAGCGTTAGTGCCCCCAGGGGTAGCACAGATACGCAGTATTTT.

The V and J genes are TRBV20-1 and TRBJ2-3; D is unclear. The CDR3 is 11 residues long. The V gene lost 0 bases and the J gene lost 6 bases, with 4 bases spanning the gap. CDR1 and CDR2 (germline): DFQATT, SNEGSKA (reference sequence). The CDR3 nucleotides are TGCAGTGCTAGAGATCTGGATACGCAGTATTTT. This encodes CSARDLDTQYF.

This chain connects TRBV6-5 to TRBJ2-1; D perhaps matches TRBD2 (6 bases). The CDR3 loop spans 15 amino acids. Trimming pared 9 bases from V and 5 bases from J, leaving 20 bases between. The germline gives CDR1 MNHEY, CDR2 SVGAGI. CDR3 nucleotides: TGTGCCAGTACCCCGGCCGGCGGGGAAAACAATGAGCAGTTCTTC. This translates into CASTPAGGENNEQFF.

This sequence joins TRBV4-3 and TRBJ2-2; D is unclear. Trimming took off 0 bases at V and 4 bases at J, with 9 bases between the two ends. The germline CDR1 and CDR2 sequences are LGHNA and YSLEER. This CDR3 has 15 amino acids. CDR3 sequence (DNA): TGCGCCAGCAGCCAAGACCAAGTCTCCACCGGGGAGCTGTTTTTT. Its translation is CASSQDQVSTGELFF.

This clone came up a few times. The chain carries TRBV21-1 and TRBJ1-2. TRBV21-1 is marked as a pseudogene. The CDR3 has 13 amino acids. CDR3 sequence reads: CASSSPPVDGYTF. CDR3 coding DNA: TGTGCCAGCAGCAGCCCGCCTGTGGATGGCTACACCTTC.

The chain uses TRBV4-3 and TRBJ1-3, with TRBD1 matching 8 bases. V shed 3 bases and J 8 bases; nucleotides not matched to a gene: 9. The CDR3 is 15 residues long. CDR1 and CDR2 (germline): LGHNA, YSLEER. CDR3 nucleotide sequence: TGCGCCAGCAGCCAGGGCCCTCAGGGGGCGGACACCATATATTTT. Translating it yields CASSQGPQGADTIYF.

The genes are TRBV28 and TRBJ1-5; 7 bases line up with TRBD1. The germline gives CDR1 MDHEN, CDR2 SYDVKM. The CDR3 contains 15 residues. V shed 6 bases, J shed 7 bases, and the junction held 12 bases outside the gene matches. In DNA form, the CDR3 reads TGTGCCAGCAGCCTACCCGCAGGGGGGGGACAGCCCCAGCATTTT. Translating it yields CASSLPAGGGQPQHF.

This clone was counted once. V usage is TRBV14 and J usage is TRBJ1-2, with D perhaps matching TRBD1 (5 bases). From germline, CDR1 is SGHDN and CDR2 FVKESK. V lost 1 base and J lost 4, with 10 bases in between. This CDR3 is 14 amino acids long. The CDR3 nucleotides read TGTGCCAGCAGCCAAGCGGGGGTTCCCTATGGCTACACCTTC. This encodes CASSQAGVPYGYTF.

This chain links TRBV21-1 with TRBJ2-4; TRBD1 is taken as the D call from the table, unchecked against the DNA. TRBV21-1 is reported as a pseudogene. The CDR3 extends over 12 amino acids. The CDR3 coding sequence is TGTGCCAGCCGCAAGGGACAGGGTGATTACTACTTC. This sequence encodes CASRKGQGDYYF.

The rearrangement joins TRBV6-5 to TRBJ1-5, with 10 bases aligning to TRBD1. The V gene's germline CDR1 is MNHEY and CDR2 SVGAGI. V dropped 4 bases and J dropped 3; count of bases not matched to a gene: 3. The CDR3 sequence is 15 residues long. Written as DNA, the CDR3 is TGTGCCAGCAGTTCCGGGACAGGGGCCAATCAGCCCCAGCATTTT. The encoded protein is CASSSGTGANQPQHF.

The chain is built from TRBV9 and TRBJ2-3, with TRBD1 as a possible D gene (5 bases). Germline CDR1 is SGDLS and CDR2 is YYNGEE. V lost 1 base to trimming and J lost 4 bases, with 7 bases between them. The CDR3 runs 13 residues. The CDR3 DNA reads TGTGCCAGCAGCGTACAGGGTGCAGATACGCAGTATTTT. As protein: CASSVQGADTQYF.

In DNA form, the CDR3 reads TGTGCCAGCAGTGACCCTGACTTACAGACCCCCTACGAGCAGTACTTC. Its translation: CASSDPDLQTPYEQYF. This chain joins TRBV6-4 and TRBJ2-7; D is ambiguous. Trimming stripped 2 bases from V and 2 bases from J, with 16 bases between. Germline V gives CDR1 MRHNA, CDR2 SNTAGT. The CDR3 runs to 16 residues.

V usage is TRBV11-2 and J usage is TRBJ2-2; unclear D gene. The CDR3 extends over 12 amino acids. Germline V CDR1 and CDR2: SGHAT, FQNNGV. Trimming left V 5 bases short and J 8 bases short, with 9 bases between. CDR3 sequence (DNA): TGTGCCAGCAGCCCGCTACCTGGGGAGCTGTTTTTT. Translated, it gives CASSPLPGELFF.